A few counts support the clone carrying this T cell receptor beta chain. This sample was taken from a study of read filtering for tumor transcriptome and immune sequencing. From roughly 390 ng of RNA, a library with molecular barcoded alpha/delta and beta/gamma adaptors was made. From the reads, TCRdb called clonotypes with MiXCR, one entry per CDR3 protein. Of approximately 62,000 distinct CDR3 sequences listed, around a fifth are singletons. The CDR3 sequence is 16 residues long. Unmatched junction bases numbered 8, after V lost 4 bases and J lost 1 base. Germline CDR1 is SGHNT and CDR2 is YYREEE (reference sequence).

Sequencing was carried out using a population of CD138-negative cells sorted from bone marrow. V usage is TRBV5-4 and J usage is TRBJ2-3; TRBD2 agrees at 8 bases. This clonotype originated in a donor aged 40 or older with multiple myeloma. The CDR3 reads CASSLSGVIRTDTQYF. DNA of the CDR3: TGTGCCAGCAGCCTTAGCGGGGTCATTCGCACAGATACGCAGTATTTT.